The 10 T cell receptor beta chains below were found in one sample sequenced in a study of long-term antiretroviral therapy in people with HIV. Samples were assayed with immunoSEQ v3.0 at survey level. This table comes from immunoSEQ multiplex PCR, and its TCRdb copy is limited to in-frame clones, with some not included. In the table there are under 20,000 clones, 75% to 95% of which are singletons. Sequences were derived from unsorted PBMCs, sampled 0.3 years after starting antiretroviral therapy. The receptors stem from a man between 60 and 75 years old with HIV.

This clone appeared once. The chain combines TRBV2 with TRBJ1-5; TRBD1 might be the D (5 bases). V shed 5 bases and J shed 9 bases, with 8 bases lying between them. Germline assignment: CDR1 SNHLY and CDR2 FYNNEI. This CDR3 spans 11 amino acids. The CDR3, as DNA: TGTGCCAGCAGTCCTGGGGGGCCCCAGCATTTT. Its protein product is CASSPGGPQHF.

The chain joins TRBV19 to TRBJ2-7, with D uncertain. Trimming stripped 4 bases from V and 2 bases from J, with 9 bases between. CDR1 and CDR2 from the germline V gene are LNHDA and SQIVND (reference sequence). The CDR3 is made up of 13 amino acids. The CDR3 protein is CASSRTLTYEQYF. CDR3 bases: TGTGCCAGTAGTAGAACCCTTACCTACGAGCAGTACTTC.

In this sample, this clone turned up once. Written as DNA, the CDR3 is TGTGCCAGCAGCCAGGGGGGGCCCAACACCGGGGAGCTGTTTTTT. Its translation is CASSQGGPNTGELFF. The chain uses TRBV7-2 and TRBJ2-2, with D possibly being TRBD1 or TRBD2 (7 bases each). V was trimmed by 5 bases and J by 2 bases, leaving 12 bases between them. The CDR3 spans 15 residues. Germline V lookup: CDR1 SGHTA, CDR2 FQGNSA.

This chain uses TRBV7-6 with TRBJ1-2; 10 nucleotides align to TRBD1. The CDR3 contains 14 residues. V was pared by 5 bases and J by 5 bases, with 5 bases of the junction left unmatched. Germline V gene lookup returns CDR1 SGHVS and CDR2 FNYEAQ. The CDR3 protein is CASSPGQGQYGYTF. The CDR3 DNA sequence: TGTGCCAGCAGCCCGGGACAGGGGCAGTATGGCTACACCTTC.

The J gene is TRBJ2-7, the V gene TRBV6-4; D ambiguous. Trimming shortened V by 6 bases and J by 4 bases, and 16 bases separated the two germline ends. The CDR3 runs 14 residues. Per the germline V gene, CDR1 is MRHNA and CDR2 is SNTAGT. The CDR3 coding sequence is TGTGCCAGCAGGATTTTCGGGCCGCGATACGAGCAGTACTTC. It is translated as CASRIFGPRYEQYF.

V is TRBV6-5 and J is TRBJ2-3; D is ambiguous. Trimming stripped 0 bases from V and 6 bases from J, with 7 bases between. The CDR3 runs 13 residues. Looked up from germline, CDR1 is MNHEY and CDR2 is SVGAGI. CDR3 nucleotide sequence: TGTGCCAGCAGTTACTCCGGGTGGGATACGCAGTATTTT. As protein: CASSYSGWDTQYF.

The J gene is TRBJ2-2, the V gene TRBV30, with D perhaps assigned TRBD1 or TRBD2 (5 bases each). The CDR3 has 13 amino acids. From germline, CDR1 is GTSNPN and CDR2 SVGIG (reference sequence). The V gene lost 4 bases and the J gene lost 5 bases, with 11 bases spanning the gap. The CDR3 loop reads CAWTQWGTGELFF. CDR3 in DNA: TGTGCCTGGACCCAGTGGGGGACCGGGGAGCTGTTTTTT.

The chain has TRBV13 and TRBJ2-7; D not resolved. The V and J ends lost 4 bases and 2 bases respectively, with 15 bases between them. There are 15 residues in the CDR3. The germline V gene encodes CDR1 PRHDT and CDR2 FYEKMQ (reference sequence). The CDR3 nucleotides read TGTGCCAGCAGCTCTCCGGCAGGAATGACCTACGAGCAGTACTTC. Translated, it gives CASSSPAGMTYEQYF. The whole variable domain, remainder taken from reference TRBV13 and TRBJ2-7, is AAGVIQSPRHLIKEKRETATLKCYPIPRHDTVYWYQQGPGQDPQFLISFYEKMQSDKGSIPDRFSAQQFSDYHSELNMSSLELGDSALYFCASSSPAGMTYEQYFGPGTRLTVT.

V and J are TRBV7-3 and TRBJ2-3, with 12 positions matching TRBD2. This CDR3 has 17 residues. Germline V gene sequence: CDR1 SGHTA, CDR2 FQGTGA. Trimming took 2 bases from V and 0 from J; bases not matched to a gene: 3. The CDR3 loop reads CASSLSLAGGSTDTQYF. CDR3 DNA sequence: TGTGCCAGCAGCTTATCCCTAGCGGGGGGGAGCACAGATACGCAGTATTTT.

The genes are TRBV5-1 and TRBJ2-3, with 7 bases aligning to TRBD1. The CDR3 loop spans 14 amino acids. From germline, CDR1 is SGHRS and CDR2 YFSETQ. V gave up 4 bases and J gave up 1 base; unmatched junction bases: 3. DNA of the CDR3: TGCGCCAGCAGCATGACAGGGCGCACAGATACGCAGTATTTT. This encodes CASSMTGRTDTQYF.